Following are 16 T cell receptor beta chains from one sample sequenced in a study of long-term antiretroviral therapy in people with HIV. Sequencing used immunoSEQ v3.0 at survey level. Sequencing used immunoSEQ multiplex PCR; TCRdb keeps in-frame clones, though not all of them. Among 17,000 or so clones listed, about 91% were seen once. The sequencing here drew on unsorted PBMCs, taken 0.3 years after starting antiretroviral therapy. The receptors were gathered from a man between 60 and 75 years old with HIV.

J is TRBJ2-7 and V is TRBV10-3; 12 bases align to TRBD1. This CDR3 spans 15 amino acids. Germline-derived CDR1 and CDR2 are ENHRY and SYGVKD. Trimming cost V 7 bases and J 5 bases; bases outside gene matches: 9. CDR3 bases: TGTGCCATCACTCCGGGACAGGGGGCTGTCGACGAGCAGTACTTC. This codes for CAITPGQGAVDEQYF.

The CDR3 DNA is TGTGCCTGGAGTGTACACCCGGGGGCTCTCAATGAGCAGTTCTTC. Translation: CAWSVHPGALNEQFF. The chain recombines TRBV30 with TRBJ2-1; either TRBD1 or TRBD2 may fit D (6 bases each). Trimming removed 0 bases from V and 6 bases from J, with 15 bases in between. The CDR3 has 15 residues. Germline loops: CDR1 GTSNPN, CDR2 SVGIG (reference sequence).

This chain uses TRBV7-2 with TRBJ1-2; D ambiguous. The CDR3 runs to 15 residues. V was shortened by 3 bases and J by 8 bases, with 19 bases between the two germline ends. Germline lookup yields CDR1 SGHTA and CDR2 FQGNSA. The CDR3 region is CASSFFNMGGYGYTF. The CDR3 nucleotides read TGTGCCAGCAGCTTTTTCAACATGGGAGGGTACGGCTACACCTTC.

V is TRBV7-2 and J is TRBJ1-3; D remains unclear. The CDR3 has 13 amino acids. Trimming left V 7 bases short and J 4 bases short, with 11 bases between. In germline, CDR1 is SGHTA, CDR2 FQGNSA. CDR3 region: CASTNTAGNTIYF. The DNA for the CDR3 is TGTGCCAGCACCAACACCGCCGGAAACACCATATATTTT. Full variable domain (missing parts from reference TRBV7-2 and TRBJ1-3): GAGVSQSPSNKVTEKGKDVELRCDPISGHTALYWYRQSLGQGLEFLIYFQGNSAPDKSGLPSDRFSAERTGGSVSTLTIQRTQQEDSAVYLCASTNTAGNTIYFGEGSWLTVV.

The rearrangement uses TRBV7-3 and TRBJ2-2; D call uncertain. Germline CDR1 SGHTA, CDR2 FQGTGA. The CDR3 totals 16 residues. V lost 5 bases and J lost 3, with 16 bases in between. The CDR3 DNA reads as TGTGCCAGCAGCAGCCCCTCTCGACATTACACCGGGGAGCTGTTTTTT. Its translation is CASSSPSRHYTGELFF.

The V and J genes are TRBV2 and TRBJ1-1, with a weak D call TRBD1 (6 bases). This CDR3 has 14 residues. Germline V gene lookup returns CDR1 SNHLY and CDR2 FYNNEI. V was cut by 8 bases and J by 2 bases, with 15 bases left in between. The CDR3 reads CASVWGTPNTEAFF. The CDR3 DNA sequence: TGTGCCAGCGTTTGGGGGACACCAAACACTGAAGCTTTCTTT. The full variable domain, its missing parts supplied by reference TRBV2 and TRBJ1-1, is EPEVTQTPSHQVTQMGQEVILRCVPISNHLYFYWYRQILGQKVEFLVSFYNNEISEKSEIFDDQFSVERPDGSNFTLKIRSTKLEDSAMYFCASVWGTPNTEAFFGQGTRLTVV.

V is TRBV5-1 and J is TRBJ2-1, with 9 bases matching TRBD1. The CDR3 spans 17 residues. V shed 0 bases, J shed 10 bases, and the junction held 14 bases outside the gene matches. Germline lookup yields CDR1 SGHRS and CDR2 YFSETQ. In DNA, the CDR3 is TGCGCCAGCAGCTTGGACGGACAGGGGTTTATGGGTCGCGAGCAGTTCTTC. This gives the protein CASSLDGQGFMGREQFF. Full variable domain (outside the CDR3, taken from reference TRBV5-1 and TRBJ2-1): KAGVTQTPRYLIKTRGQQVTLSCSPISGHRSVSWYQQTPGQGLQFLFEYFSETQRNKGNFPGRFSGRQFSNSRSEMNVSTLELGDSALYLCASSLDGQGFMGREQFFGPGTRLTVL.

This clone was picked up one time. The chain couples TRBV2 to TRBJ2-1; 7 positions match TRBD2. Germline V lookup: CDR1 SNHLY, CDR2 FYNNEI. The CDR3 has 13 amino acids. After removal of 6 bases from V and 6 bases from J, the junction contained 5 bases not matched to a gene. The CDR3: CASSWEGPNEQFF. The CDR3 region has the DNA TGTGCCAGCAGCTGGGAGGGACCCAATGAGCAGTTCTTC.

The chain recombines TRBV5-6 with TRBJ2-7, with a tentative D call TRBD2 (5 bases). V shed 3 bases and J shed 4 bases, with 8 bases lying between them. CDR1 is SGHDT, CDR2 YYEEEE, per germline. CDR3 length: 12 residues. This chain's CDR3 is CASSSTRYEQYF. CDR3 sequence (DNA): TGTGCCAGCAGCTCTACTAGATACGAGCAGTACTTC.

This clone occurred once. The chain joins TRBV2 to TRBJ2-2; D remains unclear. Trimming shortened V by 3 bases and J by 7 bases, and 9 bases separated the two germline ends. The CDR3 is made up of 13 amino acids. Germline V gene sequence: CDR1 SNHLY, CDR2 FYNNEI. The CDR3 DNA is TGTGCCAGCAGTGACGTGGGGTACGGGGAGCTGTTTTTT. Translated, it gives CASSDVGYGELFF.

V gene TRBV7-8 combines with J gene TRBJ2-1, with D unclear. Germline CDR1 and CDR2: SGHVS and FQNEAQ. The CDR3 extends over 13 amino acids. The V end lost 5 bases, the J end lost 3 bases, and 8 bases lay between the germline ends. The CDR3 spells CASSQTSYNEQFF. CDR3 DNA: TGTGCCAGCAGCCAGACGAGCTACAATGAGCAGTTCTTC.

This chain uses TRBV18 with TRBJ1-4; no reliable D call. CDR1 is KGHSH, CDR2 LQKENI, per germline. The V end was cut by 5 bases, the J end by 7 bases, with 26 bases between. The CDR3 length is 18 residues. In DNA, the CDR3 is TGTGCCAGCTCATCCAGATTGCAGGCCCCAGTTAGTGGTGAAAAACTGTTTTTT. Protein product: CASSSRLQAPVSGEKLFF.

The rearrangement joins TRBV6-5 to TRBJ1-2; D gene unclear. This CDR3 has 13 residues. In germline, CDR1 is MNHEY, CDR2 SVGAGI. Deletions cut 4 bases from V and 3 bases from J, with 9 bases between. CDR3: CASSSHLHYGYTF. In DNA, the CDR3 is TGTGCCAGCAGTTCCCATTTACACTATGGCTACACCTTC.

The chain links TRBV6-5 to TRBJ1-3; D unclear. Germline-derived CDR1 and CDR2 are MNHEY and SVGAGI. The CDR3 loop spans 11 amino acids. Trimming cost V 11 bases and J 4 bases, with 9 bases left between them. CDR3 DNA: TGTGCCGCTCGCTCAGGAAACACCATATATTTT. This encodes CAARSGNTIYF.

The chain combines TRBV7-8 with TRBJ2-7; 9 nucleotides match TRBD1. Germline lookup yields CDR1 SGHVS and CDR2 FQNEAQ. The ends lost 5 bases at V and 2 bases at J; junction bases unmatched: 7. The CDR3 loop spans 15 amino acids. The chain's CDR3 is CASSPRDRATYEQYF. DNA of the CDR3: TGTGCCAGCAGCCCCCGGGACAGGGCGACCTACGAGCAGTACTTC.

The CDR3 coding sequence is TGCGCCAGCAGTGAGTCGACAGGAACCACCTCCTACAATGAGCAGTTCTTC. Its protein product is CASSESTGTTSYNEQFF. The rearrangement links TRBV10-1 to TRBJ2-1; D is possibly TRBD1 (6 bases). The V end lost 0 bases, the J end lost 0 bases, and 12 bases lay between the germline ends. The CDR3 extends over 17 amino acids. The germline V gene encodes CDR1 WNHNN and CDR2 SYGVQD (reference sequence).